These T cell receptor beta chains were read from a single sample in a study of cytomegalovirus exposure and HLA in healthy donors. Only in-frame clones appear in the TCRdb table, and some are missing; sequencing was by immunoSEQ multiplex PCR. Found here are some 89,000 clones, about two thirds of them singletons; the top ten hold about 8%. The material sequenced was PBMCs. These receptors originate from a man in his fifties or sixties in good health and CMV-seronegative. CDR3s include the opening cysteine and the closing phenylalanine or tryptophan. Fields, in order: V gene, J gene, D gene, clone size, CDR3 protein, CDR3 DNA. A D gene is named only where the DNA matches it firmly. Clone size is shown for a subset of rows, as once, few, many or a class of expanded clone.

>TRBV7-8|TRBJ1-1|NA|once
CASSPSGTSGEAFF
TGTGCCAGCAGCCCATCCGGGACATCGGGTGAAGCTTTCTTT
>TRBV13|TRBJ2-3|TRBD2|NA
CASSSLAGATDTQYF
TGTGCCAGCAGCTCACTAGCGGGAGCCACAGATACGCAGTATTTT
>TRBV10-1|TRBJ2-1|TRBD2|few
CASSESGGTMDEQFF
TGCGCCAGCAGTGAATCGGGGGGGACCATGGATGAGCAGTTCTTC
>TRBV9|TRBJ2-2|TRBD2|NA
CASSVVAGGYTGELFF
TGTGCCAGCAGCGTAGTGGCGGGGGGCTACACCGGGGAGCTGTTTTTT
>TRBV7-2|TRBJ2-1|NA|NA
CASSFLGRPGNEQFF
TGTGCCAGCAGCTTTCTCGGCCGTCCAGGCAATGAGCAGTTCTTC
>TRBV27|TRBJ1-1|TRBD1|NA
CASSLSVTGFGTEAFF
TGTGCCAGCAGTTTATCGGTGACAGGGTTCGGCACTGAAGCTTTCTTT
>TRBV4-1|TRBJ2-7|TRBD2|NA
CASSQLAGGPYEQYF
TGCGCCAGCAGCCAACTAGCGGGGGGGCCTTACGAGCAGTACTTC
>TRBV2|TRBJ2-3|NA|NA
CASSEGVSTDTQYF
TGTGCCAGCAGTGAAGGAGTCTCCACAGATACGCAGTATTTT
>TRBV6-6|TRBJ2-2|NA|NA
CASIRTVNTGELFF
TGTGCCAGCATAAGGACAGTGAACACCGGGGAGCTGTTTTTT
>TRBV10-3|TRBJ1-1|NA|NA
CAITGHLNTEAFF
TGTGCCATCACCGGACACCTGAACACTGAAGCTTTCTTT
>TRBV5-1|TRBJ2-7|TRBD2|NA
CASSVGPSGRTSSYEQYF
TGCGCCAGCAGCGTGGGGCCTAGCGGGAGGACGAGCTCCTACGAGCAGTACTTC